The 26 T cell receptor beta chains below were found in one sample sequenced in a study of regulatory T cells in long-lasting Graves disease. Building of the TCR beta libraries involved iRepertoire HTBI primers and Arm-PCR of CDR3 regions. TCRdb analysed the multiplex PCR reads with MiXCR anew, one entry per CDR3 protein. The table shows hundreds of thousands of distinct CDR3 sequences, with about 14% occurring only once. The sample's time point: newly diagnosed GD, antithyroid drugs for less than 3 months. The TCR library used RNA extracted from PBMCs. These data also formed part of another study, on T cells in Graves' hyperthyroidism and ophthalmopathy.

The sequences come from peripheral blood mononuclear cells (PBMCs), collected at new diagnosis, from a patient treated with antithyroid drugs. The receptors originated from a man aged 25-40 years with Graves disease.

This clonotype was recorded many times. CDR3 residues: CAVGGTGVTEAFF. CDR3 nucleotide sequence: TGTGCCGTAGGTGGGACAGGGGTGACTGAAGCTTTCTTT. The chain links TRBV27 to TRBJ1-1; the match to TRBD1 covers 10 bases. The CDR3 has 13 amino acids. V lost 11 bases and J lost 5; bases outside the gene matches: 8. Germline V gene lookup returns CDR1 MNHEY and CDR2 SMNVEV (reference sequence).

This clonotype occurred many times. The V gene is TRBV12-3 or TRBV12-4, the J gene TRBJ2-5, with TRBD1 matching 7 bases. This CDR3 is built from 16 residues. The trim removed 4 bases at V and 2 bases at J, leaving 10 bases unmatched. The chain's CDR3 is CASSSPPGTDQETQYF. The CDR3 DNA is TGTGCCAGCAGTTCGCCCCCGGGGACAGATCAAGAGACCCAGTACTTC.

This clonotype was detected ten times or more. The chain combines TRBV28 with TRBJ1-1; D gene uncertain. Trimming pared 2 bases from V and 8 bases from J, leaving 9 bases between. The germline V gene encodes CDR1 MDHEN and CDR2 SYDVKM. This CDR3 region has 12 residues. The CDR3 protein is CASSLRPGEAFF. The CDR3 DNA is TGTGCCAGCAGTTTAAGACCGGGAGAAGCTTTCTTT. The entire variable domain, with the rest obtained from reference TRBV28 and TRBJ1-1, is as follows: DVKVTQSSRYLVKRTGEKVFLECVQDMDHENMFWYRQDPGLGLRLIYFSYDVKMKEKGDIPEGYSVSREKKERFSLILESASTNQTSMYLCASSLRPGEAFFGQGTRLTVV.

This clonotype was found many times. The chain couples TRBV25-1 to TRBJ2-1, with D uncertain. The CDR3 has 11 amino acids. Deletions cut 7 bases from V and 9 bases from J, with 10 bases between. Looked up from germline, CDR1 is MGHDK and CDR2 is SYGVNS. CDR3 sequence (DNA): TGTGCCAGCAATTTGGGCGGTGAGCAGTTCTTC. This translates into CASNLGGEQFF. Complete variable domain (other parts from reference TRBV25-1 and TRBJ2-1): EADIYQTPRYLVIGTGKKITLECSQTMGHDKMYWYQQDPGMELHLIHYSYGVNSTEKGDLSSESTVSRIRTEHFPLTLESARPSHTSQYLCASNLGGEQFFGPGTRLTVL.

The chain couples TRBV27 to TRBJ2-5, with TRBD1 matching over 8 bases. Germline V CDR1 and CDR2: MNHEY, SMNVEV (reference sequence). Germline trimming cut 5 bases from V and 4 bases from J; bases unmatched to any gene: 12. This CDR3 comprises 16 residues. CDR3 nucleotides: TGTGCCAGCAGTGTGAGGAACAGGGGGATTGGAGAGACCCAGTACTTC. Residues: CASSVRNRGIGETQYF.

This clonotype was observed a few times. The rearrangement uses TRBV20-1 and TRBJ1-2; TRBD1 might be the D (5 bases). This CDR3 has 13 amino acids. V was cut by 0 bases and J by 4 bases, with 9 bases left in between. CDR1 DFQATT and CDR2 SNEGSKA come from the germline V gene (reference sequence). CDR3 sequence reads: CSARDQGTYGYTF. The CDR3 DNA reads TGCAGTGCTAGAGATCAGGGAACCTATGGCTACACCTTC.

This clonotype was observed at least ten times. The V gene is TRBV2, the J gene TRBJ2-7; 7 nucleotides line up with TRBD1. J gave up 6 bases and V 6 bases, and 5 bases lay outside the gene matches. Germline assignment: CDR1 SNHLY and CDR2 FYNNEI. The CDR3 is 12 residues long. This CDR3 reads CASSNDRAEQYF. CDR3 nucleotide sequence: TGTGCCAGCAGCAACGACAGGGCCGAGCAGTACTTC.

For this clonotype: Given a far larger clone just one base away, this is likely a sequencing read error. The chain recombines TRBV2 with TRBJ2-7, with 7 bases matching TRBD1. This CDR3 spans 14 amino acids. From germline, CDR1 is SNHLY and CDR2 FYNNEI. CDR3 bases: TGTACCAGCAGTTGGGCCGGGACAGCCTACGAGCAGTACTTC. It codes for CTSSWAGTAYEQYF.

This clonotype was counted ten times or more. The J gene is TRBJ2-7, the V gene TRBV2; D perhaps matches TRBD1 (5 bases). This CDR3 comprises 15 residues. Germline V gene sequence: CDR1 SNHLY, CDR2 FYNNEI. Trimming took off 10 bases at V and 3 bases at J, with 22 bases between the two ends. The CDR3 DNA reads TGTGCCACCTCCGAAGGCAGGACATTATACTACGAGCAGTACTTC. Its translation: CATSEGRTLYYEQYF.

This clonotype was detected many times. V usage is TRBV12-3 or TRBV12-4 and J usage is TRBJ2-3, with D perhaps TRBD1 or TRBD2 (5 bases each). This CDR3 is 16 amino acids long. Trimming took off 4 bases at V and 6 bases at J, with 20 bases between the two ends. Here the CDR3 DNA reads TGTGCCAGCAGTTCCAGGGTCTTGAGGGCCACCGATACGCAGTATTTT. It translates to CASSSRVLRATDTQYF.

This clonotype has more than one count but fewer than ten. CDR3 DNA sequence: TGTGCCACCACGAGGGAGAGCGGGGCGAACACCGGGGAGCTGTTTTTT. Translating it yields CATTRESGANTGELFF. The chain couples TRBV6-1 to TRBJ2-2, with 7 bases that match TRBD2. This CDR3 is 16 amino acids long. Trimming took 10 bases from V and 0 from J; bases not matched to a gene: 11. Germline V lookup: CDR1 MNHNS, CDR2 SASEGT.

The chain combines TRBV19 with TRBJ2-1; 11 bases are shared with TRBD2. Trimming at V came to 10 bases and at J to 4 bases, leaving 9 bases not matched to a gene. The CDR3 sequence is 15 residues long. The V gene's germline CDR1 is LNHDA and CDR2 SQIVND (reference sequence). The CDR3 DNA is TGTGCCACCTCGACGACTAGCGGGGCGTACAATGAGCAGTTCTTC. Protein product: CATSTTSGAYNEQFF.

This clonotype showed up many times. As DNA, the CDR3 is TGCAGCGTTGAAGATCTAGTGGTCACAGATACGCAGTATTTT. Protein sequence: CSVEDLVVTDTQYF. The chain joins TRBV29-1 to TRBJ2-3; D unresolved. CDR3 length: 14 amino acids. CDR1 is SQVTM, CDR2 ANQGSEA, per germline. V was cut by 0 bases and J by 2 bases, with 9 bases left in between.

Regarding this clonotype: A far larger clone is a single base away, which makes a read error likely. The chain couples TRBV18 to TRBJ2-5; 9 bases align to TRBD2. This CDR3 has 17 amino acids. The V gene's germline CDR1 is KGHSH and CDR2 LQKENI. Trimming took 0 bases from V and 11 from J; bases not matched to a gene: 16. The CDR3 reads CASSPPEAGGSYNEQYF. The CDR3 DNA sequence: TGTGCCAGCTCACCACCGGAAGCGGGAGGTTCTTACAATGAGCAGTACTTC.

This clonotype was seen at least ten times. The chain combines TRBV28 with TRBJ2-3; 15 nucleotides match TRBD2. J was trimmed by 1 base and V by 5 bases; bases with no gene match: 13. Germline CDR1 reads MDHEN; CDR2 reads SYDVKM. The CDR3 runs 20 residues. CDR3 sequence (DNA): TGTGCCAGCAGTGGAATGGGACTAGCGGGAGGCATCTCCGGCACAGATACGCAGTATTTT. This translates into CASSGMGLAGGISGTDTQYF.

This clonotype occurred many times. The V call is TRBV6-1, the J call TRBJ2-5; D gene ambiguous. The germline V and J ends were trimmed by 1 base and 2 bases, with 8 bases remaining between them. The CDR3 is made up of 14 amino acids. The V gene's germline CDR1 is MNHNS and CDR2 SASEGT. The DNA of the CDR3 is TGTGCCAGCAGTGAAGGGGCACTACAAGAGACCCAGTACTTC. As protein: CASSEGALQETQYF.

This clonotype was counted at least ten times. The chain links TRBV20-1 to TRBJ1-1; maybe TRBD1 (6 bases). Germline CDR1 is DFQATT and CDR2 is SNEGSKA (reference sequence). V shed 0 bases and J shed 0 bases, with 17 bases lying between them. This CDR3 region has 17 residues. This CDR3 reads CSARETGGALMNTEAFF. The CDR3 DNA reads TGCAGTGCTAGAGAAACTGGGGGCGCGCTTATGAACACTGAAGCTTTCTTT.

This clonotype was counted many times. J is TRBJ1-2 and V is TRBV5-1; the match to TRBD1 covers 7 bases. The CDR3 is made up of 14 amino acids. The V and J ends lost 4 bases and 8 bases, in that order; junction bases with no gene match: 11. Per germline, CDR1 SGHRS and CDR2 YFSETQ. As DNA, the CDR3 is TGCGCCAGCAGCATCCACGACAGGGTGCGCGGCTACACCTTC. It specifies CASSIHDRVRGYTF.

This clonotype came up many times. This chain connects TRBV7-8 to TRBJ1-1, with D unresolved. This CDR3 comprises 17 residues. Between the trimmed V and J ends, which lost 5 bases and 0 bases, there was a span of 19 bases. Germline-derived CDR1 and CDR2 are SGHVS and FQNEAQ. The CDR3 protein is CASSQKSRLSMNTEAFF. The CDR3 DNA reads as TGTGCCAGCAGCCAAAAGTCCCGACTGAGCATGAACACTGAAGCTTTCTTT.

This clonotype was recorded many times. The chain combines TRBV5-1 with TRBJ2-2; TRBD1 is a possible D gene (6 bases). V lost 2 bases to trimming and J lost 5 bases, with 13 bases between them. Germline V gene data show CDR1 as SGHRS and CDR2 as YFSETQ. The CDR3 runs to 15 residues. CDR3 sequence reads: CASSFGDTGTGELFF. In nucleotides, the CDR3 is TGCGCCAGCAGCTTTGGCGACACAGGGACCGGGGAGCTGTTTTTT.

This clonotype was found a few times. The chain employs TRBV5-1 and TRBJ1-2; 9 nucleotides match TRBD1. The CDR3 extends over 17 amino acids. The V segment lost 3 bases and the J segment 4 bases; nucleotides outside the gene matches: 13. Germline V gives CDR1 SGHRS, CDR2 YFSETQ. The CDR3 region is CASSSVQYGTGPYGYTF. CDR3 nucleotides: TGCGCCAGCAGCTCCGTCCAGTACGGGACAGGGCCCTATGGCTACACCTTC.

CDR3 DNA: TGTGCCAGCAGCCCGGGAGACAGTTGGGACATTCAGTACTTC. This gives the protein CASSPGDSWDIQYF. J is TRBJ2-4 and V is TRBV7-9, with D possibly TRBD2 on 6 matching bases. Deletions cut 5 bases from V and 8 bases from J, with 16 bases between. The CDR3 length is 14 residues. Germline CDR1 and CDR2: SEHNR and FQNEAQ (reference sequence). Drawing the rest from reference TRBV7-9 and TRBJ2-4, the complete variable domain is DTGVSQNPRHKITKRGQNVTFRCDPISEHNRLYWYRQTLGQGPEFLTYFQNEAQLEKSRLLSDRFSAERPKGSFSTLEIQRTEQGDSAMYLCASSPGDSWDIQYFGAGTRLSVL.

There are many counts of this clonotype. V is TRBV12-3 or TRBV12-4 and J is TRBJ1-1; D remains unclear. V shed 4 bases and J shed 6 bases, with 18 bases lying between them. This CDR3 contains 15 residues. CDR3 nucleotide sequence: TGTGCCAGCAGTTCCCGTCATGGTAGTGTTCCTGAAGCTTTCTTT. Its protein product is CASSSRHGSVPEAFF.

This clonotype was seen only a few times. A read error is possible here, since a much larger clone lies one base away. V usage is TRBV29-1 and J usage is TRBJ1-2; D possibly corresponds to TRBD1 (5 bases). The CDR3 consists of 11 residues. V was cut by 4 bases and J by 6 bases, with 9 bases left in between. Germline values: CDR1 SQVTM, CDR2 ANQGSEA. This CDR3 is CSVVGTHGYTF. In DNA, the CDR3 is TGCAGCGTTGTAGGGACCCATGGCTACACCTTC.

This clonotype came up many times. The J gene is TRBJ2-7, the V gene TRBV7-8; 10 bases fit TRBD2. Trimming removed 6 bases from V and 1 base from J; junction bases left unmatched: 6. From germline, CDR1 is SGHVS and CDR2 FQNEAQ. The CDR3 runs 15 residues. The CDR3 nucleotides read TGTGCCAGCAGGCCCGGGACTAGCGTTTCCTACGAGCAGTACTTC. It encodes CASRPGTSVSYEQYF.

This chain uses TRBV4-2 with TRBJ2-3; 8 bases map to TRBD2. Trimming removed 0 bases from V and 6 bases from J; junction bases left unmatched: 5. CDR1 LGHNA and CDR2 YNFKEQ come from the germline V gene. CDR3 length: 15 residues. The CDR3 loop is CASSQDSSGSDTQYF. In DNA, the CDR3 is TGTGCCAGCAGCCAAGATTCCAGCGGGAGCGATACGCAGTATTTT.